The T cell receptor (beta chain) described here comes from a study of cytomegalovirus exposure and HLA in healthy donors. The table came from immunoSEQ multiplex PCR; TCRdb's copy has only in-frame clones and leaves some out. The data hold some 120,000 clones, with around 90% observed a single time. This CDR3 region has 13 residues. Germline V lookup: CDR1 SQVTM, CDR2 ANQGSEA. V trimming: 5 bases; J trimming: 5 bases; junction bases outside the gene matches: 7. V usage is TRBV29-1 and J usage is TRBJ2-7, with TRBD2 matching over 9 bases. The specimen was PBMCs. The receptor's source is a young woman in good health and CMV-seronegative. CDR3 nucleotide sequence: TGCAGCGTTCGTGGCGGGGGGGCTGACGAGCAGTACTTC. Its translation is CSVRGGGADEQYF.